The clone carrying this TCR beta chain was seen ten or more times. Its antigen is still unknown. The CDR3 contains 15 residues. Germline V gene sequence: CDR1 MGHRA, CDR2 YSYEKL. Between the trimmed V and J ends, which lost 0 bases and 2 bases, there was a span of 9 bases. The source of the sample is a study of CD8 T cells in ankylosing spondylitis. Study-wide results and limits: CD8+ by phenotype, disease-linked clones were relatively rare in peripheral blood. Reported data indicate significant enrichment of disease-linked clones within matched ankylosing spondylitis synovial fluid. Some motif variants were previously reported in reactive arthritis synovial fluid and blood. A TCR beta motif of several highly homologous variants appeared characteristic of ankylosing spondylitis blood.

It was by quantitative 5'-RACE with molecular barcodes that TCR beta libraries were made. TCRdb used MiXCR to reprocess the 5' RACE reads, holding one entry per CDR3 protein. Among approximately 540,000 distinct CDR3 sequences, about 13% were seen once, and the ten largest hold around 7%. V and J are TRBV4-1 and TRBJ2-3; D may be TRBD2 (6 bases). The TCR was taken from a male donor with ankylosing spondylitis. Sequences were obtained from blood, either unsorted or a sorted T cell fraction (not recorded which). CDR3 DNA sequence: TGCGCCAGCAGCCAAGACGGACTATACACAGATACGCAGTATTTT. Translating gives CASSQDGLYTDTQYF.